Below are 11 T cell receptor beta chains sequenced from a single sample in a study of CD8+ T cells in alopecia areata. Stated treatment: oral pan-JAK inhibitor, 5-10 mg twice daily. In each case, RNA was isolated and then reverse transcribed into cDNA as the sequencing template. Using immunoSEQ multiplex PCR, the repertoire was profiled, and TCRdb retains in-frame clones only, with some absent. The sample lists 150,000 to 200,000 clones, around 60% occurring once. The specimen comprised CD4+ T cells sorted from blood, sampled at week 24, from a patient treated with tofacitinib. The receptors were sampled from a human donor with alopecia areata.

Ten or more counts support this clone. The same CDR3 can be traced to other DNA sequences in this sample. This chain connects TRBV5-1 to TRBJ2-5, with D possibly being TRBD1 (6 bases). V was shortened by 1 base and J by 5 bases, with 12 bases between the two germline ends. The germline CDR1 and CDR2 sequences are SGHRS and YFSETQ. The CDR3 spans 14 residues. The CDR3 reads CASSLKGQGETQYF. In nucleotides, the CDR3 is TGCGCCAGCAGCTTGAAGGGTCAGGGGGAGACCCAGTACTTC.

The chain recombines TRBV18 with TRBJ1-5; D may be TRBD1 (6 bases). V was shortened by 1 base and J by 5 bases, with 12 bases between the two germline ends. Germline lookup yields CDR1 KGHSH and CDR2 LQKENI. The CDR3 runs to 15 residues. The CDR3 bases are TGTGCCAGCTCACCACTGGGGGCGAGGGATCAGCCCCAGCATTTT. Translation gives CASSPLGARDQPQHF.

This clone showed up just once. J is TRBJ2-2 and V is TRBV15, with D hard to call. Germline loops: CDR1 LNHNV, CDR2 YYDKDF (reference sequence). The CDR3 has 14 amino acids. V dropped 0 bases and J dropped 4 bases, with 6 bases sitting between them. CDR3 nucleotide sequence: TGTGCCACCAGCAGAGAACAAAGCACCGGGGAGCTGTTTTTT. Its translation: CATSREQSTGELFF.

This chain uses TRBV10-3 with TRBJ2-5; D may match TRBD1 or TRBD2 (5 bases each). Germline assignment: CDR1 ENHRY and CDR2 SYGVKD. CDR3 length: 14 residues. Deletions cut 0 bases from V and 5 bases from J, with 10 bases between. The CDR3 spells CAISESRDVETQYF. The CDR3, as DNA: TGTGCCATCAGTGAGTCCAGGGACGTGGAGACCCAGTACTTC.

The chain couples TRBV5-1 to TRBJ1-4, with TRBD1 matching over 10 bases. In germline, CDR1 is SGHRS, CDR2 YFSETQ. This CDR3 has 15 residues. V was pared by 4 bases and J by 8 bases, with 8 bases of the junction left unmatched. CDR3 bases: TGCGCCAGCAGCGCCCAGACAGGGGGCGCCGAAAAACTGTTTTTT. Amino acid sequence: CASSAQTGGAEKLFF.

The rearrangement links TRBV27 to TRBJ1-6; D remains ambiguous. The germline gives CDR1 MNHEY, CDR2 SMNVEV (reference sequence). There are 14 residues in the CDR3. Trimming took off 2 bases at V and 7 bases at J, with 9 bases between the two ends. CDR3 residues: CASSLNIPNSPLHF. CDR3 in DNA: TGTGCCAGCAGTTTAAATATACCGAATTCACCCCTCCACTTT.

In its sample, this clone was seen a few times. V gene TRBV5-1 combines with J gene TRBJ2-3; 9 nucleotides line up with TRBD2. Germline assignment: CDR1 SGHRS and CDR2 YFSETQ. The CDR3 loop spans 16 amino acids. The V and J ends lost 1 base and 2 bases, in that order; junction bases with no gene match: 5. The CDR3 DNA reads as TGCGCCAGCAGCTTGCGGGCTAGCGGGGCCACAGATACGCAGTATTTT. Translating it yields CASSLRASGATDTQYF.

The rearrangement uses TRBV30 and TRBJ1-6; D might be TRBD1 (6 bases). This CDR3 comprises 18 residues. CDR1 is GTSNPN, CDR2 SVGIG, per germline (reference sequence). Deletions cut 2 bases from V and 3 bases from J, with 20 bases between. The CDR3 DNA reads TGTGCCTGGAGTAGGTTGTTGGGGGGCGCCGGCTATAATTCACCCCTCCACTTT. Translation: CAWSRLLGGAGYNSPLHF. Complete variable domain (other parts from reference TRBV30 and TRBJ1-6): SQTIHQWPATLVQPVGSPLSLECTVEGTSNPNLYWYRQAAGRGLQLLFYSVGIGQISSEVPQNLSASRPQDRQFILSSKKLLLSDSGFYLCAWSRLLGGAGYNSPLHFGNGTRLTVT.

The chain combines TRBV6-6 with TRBJ1-1; D is undetermined. The CDR3 covers 15 residues. Germline V CDR1 and CDR2: MNHNY, SVGAGI (reference sequence). The V gene lost 0 bases and the J gene lost 5 bases, with 13 bases spanning the gap. The CDR3 is CASSYSNRLPTEAFF. The CDR3 coding sequence is TGTGCCAGCAGTTACTCGAATCGTCTCCCGACTGAAGCTTTCTTT.

This clone occurred once. The chain links TRBV11-2 to TRBJ2-4; D is ambiguous. Trimming left V 9 bases short and J 1 base short, with 10 bases between. The length of the CDR3 is 13 residues. Germline-derived CDR1 and CDR2 are SGHAT and FQNNGV. CDR3 sequence (DNA): TGTGCCAGTGTGGGGTTGGCCAAAAACATTCAGTACTTC. Translated, it gives CASVGLAKNIQYF.

This clone appeared a few times. Different DNA sequences within this sample yield the same CDR3. The chain couples TRBV10-3 to TRBJ2-1, with 7 positions matching TRBD2. Per the germline V gene, CDR1 is ENHRY and CDR2 is SYGVKD. After removal of 6 bases from V and 1 base from J, the junction contained 6 bases not matched to a gene. The CDR3 has 15 amino acids. The CDR3 bases are TGTGCCATCAGCCGGCAGGGAGGGTCCTACAATGAGCAGTTCTTC. Its translation is CAISRQGGSYNEQFF.